The 28 T cell receptor beta chains listed next were all sequenced from one sample in a study of cytotoxic CD8 clonotypes in ibrutinib-treated CLL. Assay used: immunoSEQ multiplex PCR; TCRdb lists only in-frame clones, some missing. The sample yields roughly 250,000 clones, around three quarters seen once. Sample: PBMCs, taken after 24 months of ibrutinib treatment. These receptors all come from a human donor with chronic lymphocytic leukemia.

The genes are TRBV30 and TRBJ1-5; D call uncertain. Per germline, CDR1 GTSNPN and CDR2 SVGIG (reference sequence). V was shortened by 2 bases and J by 3 bases, with 14 bases between the two germline ends. This CDR3 spans 15 amino acids. The CDR3 coding sequence is TGTGCCTGGAGTCGCACGGGCCTTATCAATCAGCCCCAGCATTTT. Translated, it gives CAWSRTGLINQPQHF. Based on the CDR3 plus reference TRBV30 and TRBJ1-5, the full variable domain is SQTIHQWPATLVQPVGSPLSLECTVEGTSNPNLYWYRQAAGRGLQLLFYSVGIGQISSEVPQNLSASRPQDRQFILSSKKLLLSDSGFYLCAWSRTGLINQPQHFGDGTRLSIL.

The chain joins TRBV27 to TRBJ2-7; D call uncertain. This CDR3 comprises 12 residues. V shed 3 bases and J shed 6 bases, with 9 bases lying between them. The germline V gene encodes CDR1 MNHEY and CDR2 SMNVEV (reference sequence). DNA for the CDR3: TGTGCCAGCAGTTTTGGGCCCGGCGAGCAGTACTTC. As protein: CASSFGPGEQYF.

The chain is built from TRBV28 and TRBJ2-5, with 10 positions matching TRBD1. V shed 6 bases and J 4 bases; nucleotides not matched to a gene: 8. Per the germline V gene, CDR1 is MDHEN and CDR2 is SYDVKM. CDR3 length: 15 amino acids. CDR3 DNA sequence: TGTGCCAGCAGGTTTAGGGACAGGGGATCAGAGACCCAGTACTTC. Protein: CASRFRDRGSETQYF. Supplemented by reference TRBV28 and TRBJ2-5, the full variable domain reads DVKVTQSSRYLVKRTGEKVFLECVQDMDHENMFWYRQDPGLGLRLIYFSYDVKMKEKGDIPEGYSVSREKKERFSLILESASTNQTSMYLCASRFRDRGSETQYFGPGTRLLVL.

This chain links TRBV15 with TRBJ1-1, with D possibly being TRBD1 (6 bases). Trimming left V 5 bases short and J 4 bases short, with 14 bases between. Germline lookup yields CDR1 LNHNV and CDR2 YYDKDF (reference sequence). The CDR3 extends over 14 amino acids. Here the CDR3 DNA reads TGTGCCACCAGCCAACAGGGCCTCGGCACTGAAGCTTTCTTT. Translated: CATSQQGLGTEAFF.

This chain joins TRBV30 and TRBJ1-1, with D perhaps matching TRBD1 (6 bases). The V end was cut by 4 bases, the J end by 1 base, with 19 bases between. The CDR3 totals 16 residues. Per germline, CDR1 GTSNPN and CDR2 SVGIG (reference sequence). The CDR3 bases are TGTGCCTGGATCATGGGGGGGGGCGCAGGGAACACTGAAGCTTTCTTT. Translated, it gives CAWIMGGGAGNTEAFF.

This clone was counted between two and nine times. The V and J genes are TRBV28 and TRBJ1-2, with D possibly TRBD1 on 5 matching bases. Germline V gene data show CDR1 as MDHEN and CDR2 as SYDVKM. Trimming removed 4 bases from V and 1 base from J, with 13 bases in between. The CDR3 is 15 amino acids. CDR3 sequence (DNA): TGTGCCAGCAGTTCTTGGACACTCGGTAACTATGGCTACACCTTC. This gives the protein CASSSWTLGNYGYTF.

This rearrangement joins TRBV10-3 to TRBJ2-7; the D gene is possibly TRBD1 (6 bases). The V end was cut by 2 bases, the J end by 5 bases, with 10 bases between. Germline V CDR1 and CDR2: ENHRY, SYGVKD. CDR3 length equals 13 residues. This chain's CDR3 is CAISETQGNEQYF. CDR3 DNA sequence: TGTGCCATCAGTGAGACGCAGGGGAACGAGCAGTACTTC.

This clone was seen a few times. This chain connects TRBV10-3 to TRBJ1-3, with D uncertain. V lost 0 bases to trimming and J lost 7 bases, with 4 bases between them. Germline CDR1 and CDR2: ENHRY and SYGVKD. The CDR3 runs to 12 residues. CDR3 loop: CAISESGNTIYF. The DNA of the CDR3 is TGTGCCATCAGTGAGTCGGGTAACACCATATATTTT.

This clone has only a few counts. This sequence joins TRBV4-2 and TRBJ2-1; 9 bases align to TRBD2. CDR3 length: 16 amino acids. Germline V CDR1 and CDR2: LGHNA, YNFKEQ. Trimming cost V 4 bases and J 4 bases; bases outside gene matches: 8. CDR3 sequence: CASSLRLAGPYNEQFF. CDR3 coding DNA: TGTGCCAGCAGCCTCCGGCTAGCGGGACCTTACAATGAGCAGTTCTTC.

The chain recombines TRBV7-2 with TRBJ1-2, with TRBD1 as a possible D gene (6 bases). Deletions cut 3 bases from V and 3 bases from J, with 11 bases between. Germline V CDR1 and CDR2: SGHTA, FQGNSA. CDR3 length: 14 amino acids. The chain's CDR3 is CASSFSGEYYGYTF. Written as DNA, the CDR3 is TGTGCCAGCAGCTTCTCAGGGGAGTACTATGGCTACACCTTC.

V usage is TRBV4-2 and J usage is TRBJ1-2, with 9 positions matching TRBD1. The J segment lost 6 bases and the V segment lost 2 bases, leaving 4 bases of the junction unmatched. The CDR3 spans 14 residues. Germline CDR1 reads LGHNA; CDR2 reads YNFKEQ. DNA for the CDR3: TGTGCCAGCAGCCAACCGGGACAGGGTGATGGCTACACCTTC. This encodes CASSQPGQGDGYTF.

This sequence joins TRBV28 and TRBJ1-1, with TRBD1 matching over 12 bases. The length of the CDR3 is 20 residues. CDR1 and CDR2 (germline): MDHEN, SYDVKM. J was trimmed by 1 base and V by 4 bases; bases with no gene match: 16. In nucleotides, the CDR3 is TGTGCCAGCAGTTCGGGACAGGGGGCTGGATGGGGACTGGAGAACACTGAAGCTTTCTTT. It is translated as CASSSGQGAGWGLENTEAFF.

The CDR3 nucleotides read TGTGCCAGCAGCTTATGGGGGGAAACAGCGACGAGCTCTGGAAACACCATATATTTT. Amino acids: CASSLWGETATSSGNTIYF. The rearrangement joins TRBV7-6 to TRBJ1-3, with D perhaps TRBD1 (5 bases). The CDR3 is made up of 19 amino acids. CDR1 is SGHVS, CDR2 FNYEAQ, per germline. Trimming removed 2 bases at V and 0 bases at J, with 20 bases between.

The V and J genes are TRBV13 and TRBJ2-4, with TRBD1 matching 7 bases. Germline CDR1 is PRHDT and CDR2 is FYEKMQ (reference sequence). The V and J ends lost 1 base and 6 bases, in that order; junction bases with no gene match: 18. This CDR3 contains 19 residues. The CDR3 here is CASSLVAGVGGLIGNIQYF. Here the CDR3 DNA reads TGTGCCAGCAGCTTAGTGGCAGGGGTAGGGGGCCTTATAGGAAACATTCAGTACTTC.

The CDR3 DNA sequence: TGTGCCAGCTCACCGACGATCAATGAGCAGTTCTTC. It encodes CASSPTINEQFF. The chain recombines TRBV18 with TRBJ2-1; D ambiguous. Germline-derived CDR1 and CDR2 are KGHSH and LQKENI. The CDR3 totals 12 residues. V lost 3 bases to trimming and J lost 6 bases, with 6 bases between them.

This chain joins TRBV28 and TRBJ2-3; TRBD1 matches 8 bases. The trim removed 6 bases at V and 5 bases at J, leaving 1 base unmatched. This CDR3 has 12 residues. CDR1 is MDHEN and CDR2 is SYDVKM in the germline V gene. The CDR3 loop reads CASRQGGDTQYF. In DNA, the CDR3 is TGTGCCAGCAGACAGGGGGGAGATACGCAGTATTTT.

The chain uses TRBV7-2 and TRBJ2-1; D unresolved. From germline, CDR1 is SGHTA and CDR2 FQGNSA. V dropped 1 base and J dropped 2 bases, with 6 bases sitting between them. The CDR3 is 14 residues long. CDR3 nucleotide sequence: TGTGCCAGCAGCTTAGGGCTCGCCTACAATGAGCAGTTCTTC. Encoded protein: CASSLGLAYNEQFF.

The rearrangement links TRBV10-3 to TRBJ2-7; D uncertain. Trimming left V 4 bases short and J 1 base short, with 11 bases between. Germline V gene data show CDR1 as ENHRY and CDR2 as SYGVKD. The CDR3 length is 14 residues. CDR3 coding DNA: TGTGCCATCAGTGCCCCGCCCGGATCCTACGAGCAGTACTTC. Protein sequence: CAISAPPGSYEQYF.

J is TRBJ2-6 and V is TRBV7-9; 7 nucleotides agree with TRBD1. This CDR3 spans 15 amino acids. CDR1 is SEHNR and CDR2 is FQNEAQ in the germline V gene (reference sequence). J lost 4 bases, V lost 5 bases, and 5 bases had no gene match. Written as DNA, the CDR3 is TGTGCCAGCAGCATAACAGGGGCGGGGGCCAACGTCCTGACTTTC. Residues: CASSITGAGANVLTF. Full variable domain (remainder filled in from reference TRBV7-9 and TRBJ2-6): DTGVSQNPRHKITKRGQNVTFRCDPISEHNRLYWYRQTLGQGPEFLTYFQNEAQLEKSRLLSDRFSAERPKGSFSTLEIQRTEQGDSAMYLCASSITGAGANVLTFGAGSRLTVL.

The chain is built from TRBV28 and TRBJ2-4; tentative D call: TRBD1 (8 bases). The CDR3 covers 15 residues. Germline CDR1 is MDHEN and CDR2 is SYDVKM. The V end lost 8 bases, the J end lost 5 bases, and 19 bases lay between the germline ends. The CDR3 nucleotides read TGTGCCAGCGGGGGGGAGGACAGGGACCAAAACATTCAGTACTTC. This translates into CASGGEDRDQNIQYF. The full variable domain, in which reference TRBV28 and TRBJ2-4 provide the parts outside the CDR3, is DVKVTQSSRYLVKRTGEKVFLECVQDMDHENMFWYRQDPGLGLRLIYFSYDVKMKEKGDIPEGYSVSREKKERFSLILESASTNQTSMYLCASGGEDRDQNIQYFGAGTRLSVL.

V gene TRBV6-6 combines with J gene TRBJ2-3; D might be TRBD2 (5 bases). The germline V gene has CDR1 MNHNY and CDR2 SVGAGI (reference sequence). With 4 bases removed from V and 7 bases from J, the gap between germline ends came to 12 bases. The CDR3 loop spans 13 amino acids. The CDR3 reads CASSSLGINTQYF. The CDR3 DNA reads as TGTGCCAGCAGTTCCCTCGGGATTAATACGCAGTATTTT.

The chain is built from TRBV9 and TRBJ2-3; perhaps TRBD2 as D (5 bases). The CDR3 runs 12 residues. V lost 4 bases and J lost 4, with 7 bases in between. Germline V gene data show CDR1 as SGDLS and CDR2 as YYNGEE. This CDR3 reads CASSLGADTQYF. The CDR3 bases are TGTGCCAGCAGCCTCGGGGCAGATACGCAGTATTTT.

This chain links TRBV6-5 with TRBJ2-3; 7 bases align to TRBD2. V was clipped by 5 bases and J by 6 bases; unmatched bases: 8. Germline values: CDR1 MNHEY, CDR2 SVGAGI. CDR3 length: 14 amino acids. CDR3 sequence reads: CASSAGVREDTQYF. The CDR3 DNA is TGTGCCAGCAGTGCGGGAGTTCGAGAGGATACGCAGTATTTT.

The chain employs TRBV10-3 and TRBJ2-3; 10 bases map to TRBD2. Germline CDR1 reads ENHRY; CDR2 reads SYGVKD. V dropped 2 bases and J dropped 2; count of bases not matched to a gene: 1. The CDR3 has 15 amino acids. The CDR3 sequence is CAISEGLADTDTQYF. The CDR3 DNA follows: TGTGCCATCAGTGAGGGACTAGCGGACACAGATACGCAGTATTTT.

This clone was seen a few times. The chain has TRBV9 and TRBJ2-3, with 8 bases identical to TRBD2. Germline assignment: CDR1 SGDLS and CDR2 YYNGEE. V trimming: 0 bases; J trimming: 5 bases; junction bases outside the gene matches: 8. CDR3 length equals 16 residues. The CDR3 nucleotides read TGTGCCAGCAGCGTAGCAGGAAGCGGGAGCGGAGATACGCAGTATTTT. Translating gives CASSVAGSGSGDTQYF. The full variable domain, in which reference TRBV9 and TRBJ2-3 provide the parts outside the CDR3, is DSGVTQTPKHLITATGQRVTLRCSPRSGDLSVYWYQQSLDQGLQFLIQYYNGEERAKGNILERFSAQQFPDLHSELNLSSLELGDSALYFCASSVAGSGSGDTQYFGPGTRLTVL.

The V call is TRBV7-8, the J call TRBJ1-1; D not resolved. Germline V gene sequence: CDR1 SGHVS, CDR2 FQNEAQ. This CDR3 region has 15 residues. V shed 2 bases and J shed 1 base, with 11 bases lying between them. The DNA of the CDR3 is TGTGCCAGCAGCTTAACCCCTCGGGGGAACACTGAAGCTTTCTTT. Protein sequence: CASSLTPRGNTEAFF.

Of note for this clone: A junction boundary mismatches the germline segment, possibly from a read error. This rearrangement joins TRBV29-1 to TRBJ2-4; D is unclear. In germline, CDR1 is SQVTM, CDR2 ANQGSEA. The CDR3 sequence is 13 residues long. CDR3 in amino acids: CSLRDIAKNIQHF. DNA of the CDR3: TGCAGCTTACGAGACATAGCCAAAAACATTCAGCACTTC.

This chain uses TRBV5-3 with TRBJ2-2; 8 positions match TRBD2. TRBV5-3 is designated an ORF whose function remains uncertain. V lost 2 bases, J lost 5 bases, and 2 bases stayed unmatched. The CDR3 has 14 amino acids. The CDR3, as DNA: TGTGCCAGAAGCTTAGCGGGAGAAACCGGGGAGCTGTTTTTT. It is translated as CARSLAGETGELFF.